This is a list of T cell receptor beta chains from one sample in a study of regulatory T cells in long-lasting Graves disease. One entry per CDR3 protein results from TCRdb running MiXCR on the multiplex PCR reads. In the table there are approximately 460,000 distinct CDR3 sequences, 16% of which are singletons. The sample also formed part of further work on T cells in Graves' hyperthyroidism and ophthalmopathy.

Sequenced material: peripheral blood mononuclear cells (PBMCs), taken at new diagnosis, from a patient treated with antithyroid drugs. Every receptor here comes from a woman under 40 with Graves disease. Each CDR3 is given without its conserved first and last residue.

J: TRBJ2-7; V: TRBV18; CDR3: ASSPRTSPYEQY
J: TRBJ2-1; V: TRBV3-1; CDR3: ASSQDPILNEQF
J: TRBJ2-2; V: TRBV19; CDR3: ASSIRTLAGGAGELF
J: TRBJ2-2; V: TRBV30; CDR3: AWSVGLAIPRELF
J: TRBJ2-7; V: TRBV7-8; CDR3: ANSLGLGGKD
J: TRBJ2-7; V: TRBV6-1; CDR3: ASSRLVGTREQY
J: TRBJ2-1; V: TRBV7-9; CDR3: ASSPRGGVNNEQF
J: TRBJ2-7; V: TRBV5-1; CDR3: ASSPQGSSYEPY
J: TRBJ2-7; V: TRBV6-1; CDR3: ASGGEATYEQY
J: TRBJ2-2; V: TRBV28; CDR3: ASTPPAGKITGELF
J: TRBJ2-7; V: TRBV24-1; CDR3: ATSDLASGIKDEQY
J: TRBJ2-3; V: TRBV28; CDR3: ASSMTSGSRSDTQY
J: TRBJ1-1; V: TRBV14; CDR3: ASRDRVKAEAF
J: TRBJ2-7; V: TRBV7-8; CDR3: ASSLLRTAGYEQY
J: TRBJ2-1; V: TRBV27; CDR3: ASSLDISSYNEQF
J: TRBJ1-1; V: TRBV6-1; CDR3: ASSEVKRYEAF
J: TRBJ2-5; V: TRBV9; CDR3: ASSSGGEGWETQY
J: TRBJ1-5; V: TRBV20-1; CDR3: SAPPRQGGGNQPQH
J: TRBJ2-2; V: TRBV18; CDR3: ASSPGLQNTGELF
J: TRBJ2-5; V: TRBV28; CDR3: ASSSLVETQY
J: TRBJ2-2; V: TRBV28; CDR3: ASSPRRNTGELF
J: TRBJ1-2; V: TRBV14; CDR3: ASSIGTYGYT
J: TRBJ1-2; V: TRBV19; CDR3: ASSIDPGRASGYT
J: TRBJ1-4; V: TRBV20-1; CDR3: SARDREFLINEKLF
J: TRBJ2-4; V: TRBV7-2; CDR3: ASSFDRNIQY
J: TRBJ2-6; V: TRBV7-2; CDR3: ASSSTASFYSGANVLT
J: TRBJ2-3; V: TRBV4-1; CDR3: ASSQLLPGLANTDTQY
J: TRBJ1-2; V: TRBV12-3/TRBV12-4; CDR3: ASTLGQAYGYT
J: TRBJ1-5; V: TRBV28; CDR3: ASSRANQPQH
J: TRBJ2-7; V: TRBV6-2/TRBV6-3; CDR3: ASSYSVRDSRPREQY
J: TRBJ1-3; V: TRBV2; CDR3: ASNVAGNTIY
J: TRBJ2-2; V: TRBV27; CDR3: ASSFGGAGTGELF
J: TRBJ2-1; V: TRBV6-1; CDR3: ASRPGAYNEQF
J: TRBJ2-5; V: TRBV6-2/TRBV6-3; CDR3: ASSETGLAPIPRETQY
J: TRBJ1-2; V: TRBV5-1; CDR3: ASSFRGGGYGYT
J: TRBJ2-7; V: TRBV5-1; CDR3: ASSLEQGRYEQY
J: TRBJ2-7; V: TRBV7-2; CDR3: ASSLDPTSYEQY
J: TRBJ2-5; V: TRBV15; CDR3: ATSRDKWSRQETQY
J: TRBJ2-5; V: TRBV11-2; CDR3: ASLPKTQY
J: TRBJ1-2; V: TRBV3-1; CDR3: ASSQDDWNSNYGYT
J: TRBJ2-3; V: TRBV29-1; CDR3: SVANPRDPQHGRDTQY
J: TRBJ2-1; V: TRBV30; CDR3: ACLGTVLYNEQF
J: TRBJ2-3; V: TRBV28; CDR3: ASSSATSGSRDTQY
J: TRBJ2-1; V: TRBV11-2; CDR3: ASSLGVDNEQF
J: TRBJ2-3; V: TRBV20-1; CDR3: SARDSTSGRATDTQY